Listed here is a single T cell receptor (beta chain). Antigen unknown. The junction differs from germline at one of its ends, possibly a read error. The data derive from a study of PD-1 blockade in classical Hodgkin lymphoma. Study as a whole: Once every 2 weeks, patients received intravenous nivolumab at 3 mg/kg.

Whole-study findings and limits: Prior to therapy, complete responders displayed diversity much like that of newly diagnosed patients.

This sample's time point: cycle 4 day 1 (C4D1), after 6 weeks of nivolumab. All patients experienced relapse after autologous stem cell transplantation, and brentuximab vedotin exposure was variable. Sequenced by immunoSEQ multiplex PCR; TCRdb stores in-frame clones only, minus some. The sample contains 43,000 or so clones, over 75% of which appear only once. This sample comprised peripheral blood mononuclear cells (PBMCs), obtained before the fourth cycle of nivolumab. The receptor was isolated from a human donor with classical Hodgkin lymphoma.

Written as DNA, the CDR3 is TGTGCCACCAGCAGTTTCCCGGGACCGCCGAATTTT. Its protein product is CATSSFPGPPNF. The genes are TRBV15 and TRBJ2-3; D possibly matches TRBD1 or TRBD2 (5 bases each). This CDR3 spans 12 amino acids. CDR1 and CDR2 (germline): LNHNV, YYDKDF (reference sequence).